The 7 T cell receptor beta chains below were found in one sample sequenced in a study of T cell responses to AZD1222 COVID-19 vaccine. Some clones are missing from TCRdb's copy, which holds only in-frame ones; the method was immunoSEQ multiplex PCR. In the table there are roughly 100,000 clones, about nine tenths of which are singletons. Source: peripheral blood, taken 28 days after the second AZD1222 dose. The receptors here all came from an adult who received the AZD1222 COVID-19 vaccine.

The chain joins TRBV6-2 or TRBV6-3 to TRBJ1-3, with a tentative D call TRBD1 (6 bases). Trimming removed 2 bases at V and 2 bases at J, with 10 bases between. CDR1 and CDR2 from the germline V gene are MNHEY and SVGEGT. The CDR3 covers 15 residues. The CDR3 spells CASSYGGLPGNTIYF. The CDR3 DNA is TGTGCCAGCAGTTACGGGGGCCTGCCTGGAAACACCATATATTTT.

The chain combines TRBV6-1 with TRBJ2-1, with 11 positions matching TRBD2. V dropped 3 bases and J dropped 7; count of bases not matched to a gene: 5. Germline V gene data show CDR1 as MNHNS and CDR2 as SASEGT. This CDR3 has 15 residues. The CDR3 spells CASSELAGGENEQFF. DNA for the CDR3: TGTGCCAGCAGTGAGCTAGCGGGGGGAGAGAATGAGCAGTTCTTC.

V and J are TRBV18 and TRBJ2-1; 9 positions agree with TRBD1. Per the germline V gene, CDR1 is KGHSH and CDR2 is LQKENI. The CDR3 loop spans 13 amino acids. J lost 8 bases, V lost 6 bases, and 5 bases had no gene match. The CDR3 sequence is CASSGQGSDEQFF. Written as DNA, the CDR3 is TGTGCCAGCTCGGGACAGGGTAGTGATGAGCAGTTCTTC. The full variable domain, with the rest looked up from reference TRBV18 and TRBJ2-1, is NAGVMQNPRHLVRRRGQEARLRCSPMKGHSHVYWYRQLPEEGLKFMVYLQKENIIDESGMPKERFSAEFPKEGPSILRIQQVVRGDSAAYFCASSGQGSDEQFFGPGTRLTVL.

V usage is TRBV16 and J usage is TRBJ1-5; tentative D call: TRBD1 (5 bases). V gave up 5 bases and J gave up 0 bases, with 17 bases separating them. The V gene's germline CDR1 is KGHSY and CDR2 FQNENV. The CDR3 is 17 amino acids. CDR3 sequence: CASSSSVGDYSNQPQHF. The CDR3 nucleotides read TGTGCCAGCAGCTCTTCGGTGGGGGACTATAGCAATCAGCCCCAGCATTTT.

V usage is TRBV18 and J usage is TRBJ1-4; 8 positions match TRBD1. Germline assignment: CDR1 KGHSH and CDR2 LQKENI. Trimming took 1 base from V and 5 from J; bases not matched to a gene: 3. The CDR3 runs to 15 residues. The chain's CDR3 is CASSPRAGGNEKLFF. The CDR3 DNA sequence: TGTGCCAGCTCACCACGGGCAGGGGGCAATGAAAAACTGTTTTTT.

The gene calls are TRBV4-3 and TRBJ2-1; D tentatively fits TRBD1 or TRBD2 (5 bases each). CDR3 length: 17 residues. V lost 3 bases, J lost 9 bases, and 24 bases lay in between. CDR1 LGHNA and CDR2 YSLEER come from the germline V gene. In nucleotides, the CDR3 is TGCGCCAGCAGCCAGAAAGGACTGGGGGTATTCCATGCTGAGCAGTTCTTC. This codes for CASSQKGLGVFHAEQFF.

This clone was seen more than once but under ten times. This chain links TRBV14 with TRBJ2-1; D possibly uses TRBD1 or TRBD2 (5 bases each). There are 15 residues in the CDR3. CDR1 is SGHDN, CDR2 FVKESK, per germline. The germline V and J ends were trimmed by 4 bases and 7 bases, with 17 bases remaining between them. The CDR3 DNA reads TGTGCCAGCAGCCTTAGAGGGGACGTCGGTAATGAGCAGTTCTTC. Translated, it gives CASSLRGDVGNEQFF.